This T cell receptor (beta chain) was identified during a study of CD4 T cells in relation to SARS-CoV-2 and coronaviruses (dated by TCRdb to about 2021). General notes on the study: Across all 12 patients in the convalescent cohort, the median age was 38.5 years, with a range of about 20 to 80 years. Memory CD4+ T cell crossreactivity between SARS-CoV-2 and common cold coronavirus spike proteins was assessed at the TCR clonotype level in the study. Among the approximately 12 convalescent patients, 8 males and 4 females were included, and two of the subjects were Hispanic. A different, Illumina-based TCR-beta assay was used to sequence expansion assays from other donors in the study. The Adaptive Biotechnologies TCR-sequencing kit was used to sequence samples from three pre-COVID donors and the naive versus memory experiments, while other data came from Illumina-based sequencing. Patient-derived lymphoblastoid cell lines were used to map the HLA restriction of shared crossreactive spike epitopes.

To separate naive from memory CD4+ T cells, cryopreserved PBMCs first underwent CD4 enrichment and then EasySep naive CD4+ T cell enrichment. Ficoll-Paque PLUS gradient centrifugation was used to isolate PBMCs from leukapheresis product or whole blood. PBMCs were either cryopreserved at -140 degrees C or used fresh in the expansion assay. The QIAamp Micro DNA Kit was used to extract genomic DNA from the CD4+ T cells. General findings and caveats noted by the study authors: Since the crossreactivity analysis centred on spike protein, crossreactivity against other viral proteins was not assessed. In around two thirds of donors, memory CD4+ clonotypes turned up that crossrecognized SARS-CoV-2 and at least one common cold coronavirus spike. No donor contributed both pre-pandemic and post-infection samples, which limited tracing the source of pre-existing responses. Small numbers of patients and of tested TCRs limited the study. Compared with monoreactive clones, crossreactive clones had significantly weaker SARS-CoV-2-driven expansion, a result consistent with antigenic imprinting. Naive versus memory sequencing indicated the assay detects memory recall responses rather than primary responses primed during culture.

This clone showed up just once. No antigen is known for it. Base qualities are not recorded, but no much larger clone differs from it by a single base. Deep-resolution immunoSEQ TCR-beta sequencing was performed on DNA from uncultured naive and memory CD4+ T cells. As for how the authors treated the data: During preprocessing, nonproductive sequences were removed, as were CDR3s that did not start with C, did not end with F or W, or were shorter than 7 amino acids. Cultured and uncultured naive and memory CD4+ repertoires were searched for previously identified spike- and CEF-reactive CDR3s. After three terminal residues were trimmed from each end, CDR3 homology was quantified as pairwise Levenshtein distance using the stringdist R package. Not all clones reach the TCRdb copy of this immuneACCESS table, which keeps in-frame sequences only. Checked studies attribute under half of the gap to unresolved V genes and leave the rest unexplained. Clone size and V and J calls were adopted from that table, with D and trimming inferred from the DNA. The sample table shows 50,000 to 70,000 clones, and approximately 90% are seen once. The ten biggest clones cover around 0.43% of the sample.

The CDR3 runs 14 amino acids, cysteine and phenylalanine included. The only DNA kept is the CDR3, 42 bases in frame from the first base. Taken from the germline V gene, the CDR1 and CDR2 loops are MDHEN and SYDVKM. The V and J ends are trimmed by 7 bases and 4 bases, leaving 17 bases between them. Specimen: naive CD4+ T cells from PBMCs. The sample's cell subset or site label is to be understood as: naive CD4+ T cells isolated by negative enrichment. The sequence links TRBV28 to TRBJ2-7; the D gene is possibly TRBD1, with 6 bases matching. The TCR was taken from an adult with COVID-19. CDR3 sequence: CASTEQGNVYEQYF. The DNA is TGTGCCAGCACGGAACAGGGTAACGTGTACGAGCAGTACTTC.